This TCR beta chain came from a study of cytomegalovirus exposure and HLA in healthy donors. Study as a whole: The same platform was used for the 120 validation repertoires and the roughly 730 first-cohort repertoires, a later analysis reported. Study-wide results and caveats: Within the approximately 110 validation repertoires, first-cohort TCR clusters tended to co-occur, according to a later analysis.

TCRdb's table, derived via immunoSEQ multiplex PCR, lists solely in-frame clones and lacks some. The table includes about 400,000 clones, around 86% detected once. Points on this clone: The antigen is not known.

The TCR originated in a woman aged 18-29 years in good health and CMV-seronegative. Sequenced input: PBMCs.

In nucleotides, the CDR3 is TGTGCCAGCAGCTTGGCACAGGGAATGAAGACCCAGTACTTC. Protein sequence: CASSLAQGMKTQYF. V usage is TRBV5-4 and J usage is TRBJ2-5; weak D call: TRBD1 (6 bases). V gave up 0 bases and J gave up 6 bases, with 12 bases separating them. Germline-derived CDR1 and CDR2 are SGHNT and YYREEE (reference sequence). This CDR3 is 14 amino acids long.